This passage covers 9 T cell receptor beta chains from one sample sequenced in a study of CD8+ T cells in alopecia areata. RNA extraction and reverse transcription yielded cDNA as sequencing template. This table comes from immunoSEQ multiplex PCR, and its TCRdb copy is limited to in-frame clones, with some not included. The sample has roughly 140,000 clones, 82% seen once. Treatment: oral pan-JAK inhibitor, 5-10 mg twice daily. The material sequenced was CD8+ T cells sorted from blood, taken at week 4, from a patient treated with tofacitinib. The source is a human donor with alopecia areata.

In DNA, the CDR3 is TGTGCCAGCAGCTTAGTAACCAGCGACTTGTTCTACGAGCAGTACTTC. Translated: CASSLVTSDLFYEQYF. The chain couples TRBV7-2 to TRBJ2-7; D is ambiguous. V dropped 1 base and J dropped 3 bases, with 16 bases sitting between them. From germline, CDR1 is SGHTA and CDR2 FQGNSA. The CDR3 sequence is 16 residues long. Drawing the rest from reference TRBV7-2 and TRBJ2-7, the complete variable domain is GAGVSQSPSNKVTEKGKDVELRCDPISGHTALYWYRQSLGQGLEFLIYFQGNSAPDKSGLPSDRFSAERTGGSVSTLTIQRTQQEDSAVYLCASSLVTSDLFYEQYFGPGTRLTVT.

The V gene is TRBV5-1, the J gene TRBJ2-5; tentative D call: TRBD2 (6 bases). Deletions cut 1 base from V and 2 bases from J, with 12 bases between. The CDR3 runs to 15 residues. Per germline, CDR1 SGHRS and CDR2 YFSETQ. The CDR3 DNA is TGCGCCAGCAGCTTGTGGCGGGGATTACAAGAGACCCAGTACTTC. This codes for CASSLWRGLQETQYF.

The chain employs TRBV9 and TRBJ1-1; TRBD1 is a possible D gene (6 bases). The V and J ends lost 6 bases and 4 bases respectively, with 19 bases between them. Germline V gives CDR1 SGDLS, CDR2 YYNGEE. The CDR3 is 15 amino acids. For the CDR3, the DNA is TGTGCCAGCACCACTTCGGGGGGAGGGGGCACTGAAGCTTTCTTT. As protein: CASTTSGGGGTEAFF.

This chain joins TRBV9 and TRBJ2-6; 7 nucleotides line up with TRBD2. Germline CDR1 reads SGDLS; CDR2 reads YYNGEE. This CDR3 has 18 residues. The J segment lost 2 bases and the V segment lost 4 bases, leaving 12 bases of the junction unmatched. The CDR3 loop reads CASSYSGSSRTGANVLTF. CDR3 DNA sequence: TGTGCCAGCAGCTATAGCGGGTCGAGTAGGACTGGGGCCAACGTCCTGACTTTC.

This clone was counted a few times. The J gene is TRBJ2-3, the V gene TRBV6-9; maybe TRBD1 (5 bases). Germline loops: CDR1 MNHGY, CDR2 SVAAGI. The CDR3 has 16 amino acids. With 4 bases removed from V and 6 bases from J, the gap between germline ends came to 20 bases. CDR3: CASSSRVWPKRDTQYF. In DNA, the CDR3 is TGTGCCAGCAGTTCCAGGGTTTGGCCAAAGAGGGATACGCAGTATTTT.

The chain recombines TRBV7-9 with TRBJ2-1; 8 bases map to TRBD2. With V trimmed by 3 bases and J by 8 bases, 6 bases remained unmatched. This CDR3 is 14 amino acids long. The germline gives CDR1 SEHNR, CDR2 FQNEAQ (reference sequence). CDR3 sequence: CASSFYSGEDEQFF. The CDR3 DNA reads TGTGCCAGCAGCTTCTATAGCGGGGAGGATGAGCAGTTCTTC.

This sequence joins TRBV29-1 and TRBJ2-2; the match to TRBD1 covers 8 bases. CDR1 and CDR2 (germline): SQVTM, ANQGSEA. J was trimmed by 3 bases and V by 0 bases; bases with no gene match: 9. The CDR3 extends over 17 amino acids. The CDR3 here is CSVEDRAGGVDTGELFF. For the CDR3, the DNA is TGCAGCGTTGAAGATCGGGCAGGGGGCGTCGACACCGGGGAGCTGTTTTTT.

This chain connects TRBV4-1 to TRBJ1-5, with a weak D call TRBD1 (5 bases). This CDR3 comprises 15 residues. CDR1 and CDR2 (germline): MGHRA, YSYEKL. The germline V and J ends were trimmed by 0 bases and 7 bases, with 13 bases remaining between them. The CDR3 is CASSQERGGGQPQHF. The CDR3 DNA reads TGCGCCAGCAGCCAAGAACGTGGGGGAGGGCAGCCCCAGCATTTT.

This clone was seen only a few times. V is TRBV27 and J is TRBJ2-7, with 8 bases fitting TRBD2. The CDR3 has 14 residues. Germline V gives CDR1 MNHEY, CDR2 SMNVEV (reference sequence). V lost 3 bases and J lost 0; bases outside the gene matches: 1. CDR3 sequence (DNA): TGTGCCAGCAGTTTTGCGGGGGGCTCCTACGAGCAGTACTTC. Amino acid sequence: CASSFAGGSYEQYF.